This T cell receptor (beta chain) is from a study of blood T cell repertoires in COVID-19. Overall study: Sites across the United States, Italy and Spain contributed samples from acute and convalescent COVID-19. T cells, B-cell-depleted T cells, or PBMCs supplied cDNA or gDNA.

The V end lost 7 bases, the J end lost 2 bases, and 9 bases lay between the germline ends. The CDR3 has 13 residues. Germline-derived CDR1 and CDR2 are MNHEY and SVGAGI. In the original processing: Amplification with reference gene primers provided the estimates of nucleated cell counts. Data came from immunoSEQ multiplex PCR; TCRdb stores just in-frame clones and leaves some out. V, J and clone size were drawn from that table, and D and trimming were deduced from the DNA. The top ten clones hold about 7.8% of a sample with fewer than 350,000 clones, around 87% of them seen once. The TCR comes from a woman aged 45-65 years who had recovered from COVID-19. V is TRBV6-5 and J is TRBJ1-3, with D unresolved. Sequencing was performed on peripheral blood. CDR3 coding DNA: TGTGCCAGCACGAGGGAAACTGGAAACACCATATATTTT. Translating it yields CASTRETGNTIYF.